Reported below is one TCR beta chain. The antigen remains undetermined. The data stem from a study of beta chain features in type 1 diabetes. Study-level points and caveats: Type 1 diabetes patients had TCRB CDR3s that were shorter (moderately but significantly so) in all four CD4+ subsets. Shorter templates might be favored by PCR, and equally so in patients and in controls. When cDNA is sequenced, cells with high TCR expression could be over-represented.

The length of the CDR3 is 15 residues. V dropped 4 bases and J dropped 6 bases, with 19 bases sitting between them. The germline gives CDR1 SGHRS, CDR2 YFSETQ. Expressed TCRB transcripts were sequenced after all isolated RNA was converted to cDNA. Measured with immunoSEQ multiplex PCR; TCRdb has only the in-frame clones, and not every one. The data show tens of thousands of clones, with around a third seen just once and around 0.5% held by the top ten. Material: stem cell memory CD4+ T cells from blood. This sequence originates from a woman aged 18 to 35 in good health. V and J are TRBV5-1 and TRBJ1-2; perhaps TRBD1 as D (5 bases). The CDR3 DNA is TGCGCCAGCAGCCCCCTGCCGGGCTGGGGGGATGGCTACACCTTC. Its protein is CASSPLPGWGDGYTF.